What follows are 30 T cell receptor beta chains derived from one specimen sequenced in a study of cytomegalovirus exposure and HLA in healthy donors. The PCR used 60 Vbeta and 13 Jbeta primers. The data were produced by immunoSEQ multiplex PCR, yet TCRdb's version contains in-frame clones alone and is incomplete. The sample totals roughly 50,000 clones; its top ten clones hold around 7.1%. What was sequenced was PBMCs. Receptors were obtained from a woman between 40 and 55 years old in good health and CMV-seronegative.

This chain uses TRBV18 with TRBJ1-6, with TRBD1 identical over 8 bases. The germline CDR1 and CDR2 sequences are KGHSH and LQKENI. CDR3 length: 16 residues. Unmatched junction bases numbered 10, after V lost 3 bases and J lost 9 bases. CDR3 in amino acids: CASSPVQGGKGSPLHF. DNA for the CDR3: TGTGCCAGCTCACCGGTACAGGGGGGAAAAGGTTCACCCCTCCACTTT.

This chain uses TRBV9 with TRBJ2-3; 10 nucleotides agree with TRBD2. CDR1 is SGDLS, CDR2 YYNGEE, per germline. This CDR3 contains 16 residues. With 4 bases clipped from V and 0 bases from J, the junction kept 5 bases outside the gene matches. This chain's CDR3 is CASSITSGTSTDTQYF. The CDR3 DNA reads as TGTGCCAGCAGCATTACTAGCGGGACTAGCACAGATACGCAGTATTTT.

The rearrangement uses TRBV7-3 and TRBJ2-3, with D tentatively TRBD1 (7 bases). V was cut by 5 bases and J by 1 base, with 13 bases left in between. Germline CDR1 reads SGHTA; CDR2 reads FQGTGA. The CDR3 runs to 15 residues. CDR3 sequence reads: CASSPGGIGTDTQYF. Here the CDR3 DNA reads TGTGCCAGCAGCCCAGGGGGGATAGGCACAGATACGCAGTATTTT.

As regards this clone: Sequence at one end of the junction differs from germline and may be a read error. Other nucleotide sequences in the sample specify the same CDR3. The chain carries TRBV5-1 and TRBJ1-6, with D possibly matching TRBD1 (5 bases). This CDR3 is built from 14 residues. Germline loops: CDR1 SGHRS, CDR2 YFSETQ. The CDR3 DNA reads TGCGCCAGCAGCTTGGTGGAGGGGTCATCACCCCTACACTTT. It translates to CASSLVEGSSPLHF.

The chain carries TRBV2 and TRBJ1-5; D is possibly TRBD1 (6 bases). The germline gives CDR1 SNHLY, CDR2 FYNNEI. The ends were cut back, 4 bases at V and 4 bases at J, with 14 bases in the middle. There are 15 residues in the CDR3. CDR3 in amino acids: CASSVVTGWNQPQHF. As DNA, the CDR3 is TGTGCCAGCAGTGTCGTTACAGGGTGGAATCAGCCCCAGCATTTT.

The chain is built from TRBV7-9 and TRBJ2-2, with D unresolved. Trimming took 1 base from V and 6 from J, leaving 12 bases between them. Germline loops: CDR1 SEHNR, CDR2 FQNEAQ (reference sequence). This CDR3 region has 15 residues. The CDR3 reads CASSLVESFAGELFF. In DNA, the CDR3 is TGTGCCAGCAGCTTAGTTGAGTCGTTCGCCGGGGAGCTGTTTTTT.

The chain recombines TRBV20-1 with TRBJ1-3; D ambiguous. The CDR3 totals 11 residues. Trimming pared 6 bases from V and 4 bases from J, leaving 7 bases between. Germline assignment: CDR1 DFQATT and CDR2 SNEGSKA (reference sequence). CDR3 region: CSAREGNTIYF. The CDR3 coding sequence is TGCAGTGCGAGGGAAGGAAACACCATATATTTT.

J is TRBJ2-2 and V is TRBV4-2, with 7 bases that match TRBD2. V shed 0 bases and J 5 bases; nucleotides not matched to a gene: 6. The CDR3 contains 16 residues. Germline CDR1 LGHNA, CDR2 YNFKEQ. The CDR3 loop is CASSQDQRGGTGELFF. The CDR3 nucleotides are TGTGCCAGCAGCCAAGATCAAAGGGGAGGGACCGGGGAGCTGTTTTTT.

The genes are TRBV9 and TRBJ2-3; 7 bases map to TRBD2. The CDR3 runs 16 residues. Germline V CDR1 and CDR2: SGDLS, YYNGEE. Unmatched junction bases numbered 15, after V lost 0 bases and J lost 11 bases. CDR3 sequence reads: CASSVAAGPPEVGQYF. As DNA, the CDR3 is TGTGCCAGCAGCGTAGCAGCGGGACCCCCCGAGGTGGGGCAGTATTTT.

This chain links TRBV5-4 with TRBJ2-7; 8 bases align to TRBD2. The CDR3 is made up of 13 amino acids. V was pared by 3 bases and J by 5 bases, with 4 bases of the junction left unmatched. The germline V gene has CDR1 SGHNT and CDR2 YYREEE (reference sequence). As DNA, the CDR3 is TGTGCCAGCAGCTGGGGACTAGAAAACGAGCAGTACTTC. Residues: CASSWGLENEQYF.

The chain carries TRBV10-3 and TRBJ2-1, with a possible D match to TRBD1 (8 bases). CDR1 and CDR2 (germline): ENHRY, SYGVKD. Between the trimmed V and J ends, which lost 0 bases and 6 bases, there was a span of 15 bases. The CDR3 has 16 amino acids. The CDR3 region has the DNA TGTGCCATCAGTGAGTCGAGCGGGACAGGAGGCAATGAGCAGTTCTTC. It specifies CAISESSGTGGNEQFF.

V gene TRBV4-1 combines with J gene TRBJ2-5; 7 positions agree with TRBD1. The CDR3 is 14 residues long. Germline loops: CDR1 MGHRA, CDR2 YSYEKL. With 1 base clipped from V and 5 bases from J, the junction kept 4 bases outside the gene matches. The CDR3 DNA sequence: TGCGCCAGCAGCCAAGTGGGACAGTGGGAGACCCAGTACTTC. This encodes CASSQVGQWETQYF.

This chain uses TRBV15 with TRBJ2-3; 10 nucleotides align to TRBD1. CDR3 length: 15 residues. V dropped 3 bases and J dropped 4; count of bases not matched to a gene: 4. Germline lookup yields CDR1 LNHNV and CDR2 YYDKDF (reference sequence). The CDR3 sequence is CATSSPGTGADTQYF. The CDR3 DNA is TGTGCCACCAGCAGTCCCGGGACAGGGGCAGATACGCAGTATTTT.

V usage is TRBV20-1 and J usage is TRBJ2-7, with a tentative D call TRBD2 (6 bases). The CDR3 is 11 amino acids. Germline V gives CDR1 DFQATT, CDR2 SNEGSKA (reference sequence). CDR3 region: CSTPGSYEQYF. The DNA for the CDR3 is TGCAGCACTCCCGGGAGCTACGAGCAGTACTTC.

The chain combines TRBV5-6 with TRBJ1-1; D is ambiguous. Germline-derived CDR1 and CDR2 are SGHDT and YYEEEE. The germline V and J ends were trimmed by 0 bases and 3 bases, with 12 bases remaining between them. CDR3 length equals 15 residues. The chain's CDR3 is CASSLDSGRYTEAFF. In DNA, the CDR3 is TGTGCCAGCAGCTTGGATTCGGGTCGATACACTGAAGCTTTCTTT.

The chain recombines TRBV7-2 with TRBJ2-5, with 7 bases aligning to TRBD2. The CDR3 covers 15 residues. The V gene's germline CDR1 is SGHTA and CDR2 FQGNSA. The V gene end was trimmed by 1 base and the J gene end by 5 bases; junction bases not matched to a gene: 7. CDR3 protein: CASSLVGAGEETQYF. For the CDR3, the DNA is TGTGCCAGCAGCTTAGTAGGCGCGGGGGAGGAGACCCAGTACTTC.

The V and J genes are TRBV28 and TRBJ2-7; TRBD1 is a possible D gene (5 bases). There are 13 residues in the CDR3. Germline V gene data show CDR1 as MDHEN and CDR2 as SYDVKM. Deletions cut 7 bases from V and 6 bases from J, with 16 bases between. In DNA form, the CDR3 reads TGTGCCAGCAAATTTGCAGGGTTCGGCGAGCAGTACTTC. The encoded protein is CASKFAGFGEQYF.

The CDR3 bases are TGTGCCAGCGGGGAGACGGTATACGAGCAGTACTTC. It is translated as CASGETVYEQYF. The J gene is TRBJ2-7, the V gene TRBV28; possible D gene TRBD2, 5 bases. V gave up 8 bases and J gave up 4 bases, with 12 bases separating them. Germline loops: CDR1 MDHEN, CDR2 SYDVKM. There are 12 residues in the CDR3. Supplemented by reference TRBV28 and TRBJ2-7, the full variable domain reads DVKVTQSSRYLVKRTGEKVFLECVQDMDHENMFWYRQDPGLGLRLIYFSYDVKMKEKGDIPEGYSVSREKKERFSLILESASTNQTSMYLCASGETVYEQYFGPGTRLTVT.

The chain is built from TRBV6-1 and TRBJ2-5; tentative D call: TRBD2 (5 bases). Trimming removed 8 bases from V and 4 bases from J, with 11 bases in between. CDR3 length equals 12 residues. CDR1 and CDR2 (germline): MNHNS, SASEGT. CDR3 bases: TGTGCCAGCGCGGGCTTGGGAGAGACCCAGTACTTC. Residues: CASAGLGETQYF.

The chain has TRBV5-1 and TRBJ2-7; maybe TRBD1 (7 bases). The CDR3 totals 16 residues. The V gene lost 0 bases and the J gene lost 1 base, with 14 bases spanning the gap. The V gene's germline CDR1 is SGHRS and CDR2 YFSETQ. CDR3 DNA: TGCGCCAGCAGCTTGGCCGGAGGGGGCGAGTCCTACGAGCAGTACTTC. Encoded protein: CASSLAGGGESYEQYF.

The V call is TRBV18, the J call TRBJ2-5; 8 bases match TRBD1. V trimming: 0 bases; J trimming: 4 bases; junction bases outside the gene matches: 4. The CDR3 has 15 residues. Germline values: CDR1 KGHSH, CDR2 LQKENI. The CDR3 bases are TGTGCCAGCTCACCACCGAGAACAGGGGGAGAGACCCAGTACTTC. The encoded protein is CASSPPRTGGETQYF.

This chain joins TRBV7-2 and TRBJ2-7; 11 nucleotides match TRBD2. The J segment lost 0 bases and the V segment lost 1 base, leaving 5 bases of the junction unmatched. Germline loops: CDR1 SGHTA, CDR2 FQGNSA. CDR3 length: 17 amino acids. This CDR3 reads CASSLVPSGGSSYEQYF. The CDR3 nucleotides read TGTGCCAGCAGCTTAGTCCCTAGCGGGGGGTCCTCCTACGAGCAGTACTTC.

The chain joins TRBV6-6 to TRBJ2-7; 9 nucleotides line up with TRBD1. This CDR3 region has 14 residues. J gave up 3 bases and V 1 base, and 1 base lay outside the gene matches. CDR1 is MNHNY, CDR2 SVGAGI, per germline (reference sequence). Here the CDR3 reads CASSYLGQGYEQYF. CDR3 in DNA: TGTGCCAGCAGTTACTTGGGACAGGGCTACGAGCAGTACTTC.

The chain is built from TRBV18 and TRBJ2-7, with D unclear. Germline CDR1 reads KGHSH; CDR2 reads LQKENI. CDR3 length equals 13 residues. V lost 3 bases, J lost 6 bases, and 12 bases lay in between. CDR3 sequence reads: CASSPGSVGEQYF. Written as DNA, the CDR3 is TGTGCCAGCTCACCCGGGTCAGTGGGCGAGCAGTACTTC.

This sequence joins TRBV15 and TRBJ1-6, with D possibly matching TRBD1 (5 bases). Germline V gene lookup returns CDR1 LNHNV and CDR2 YYDKDF (reference sequence). V was pared by 3 bases and J by 11 bases, with 17 bases between. There are 15 residues in the CDR3. Here the CDR3 reads CATSSRAGSMAPLHF. CDR3 sequence (DNA): TGTGCCACCAGCAGTCGGGCAGGGTCAATGGCACCCCTCCACTTT.

The chain couples TRBV11-3 to TRBJ2-7, with TRBD1 matching over 8 bases. V was pared by 1 base and J by 2 bases, with 4 bases of the junction left unmatched. In germline, CDR1 is SGHNT, CDR2 YENEEA. The CDR3 runs 15 residues. The CDR3 sequence is CASSLGGQGPYEQYF. In DNA form, the CDR3 reads TGTGCCAGCAGCTTAGGAGGACAGGGACCCTACGAGCAGTACTTC.

J is TRBJ1-4 and V is TRBV7-9; TRBD1 matches 12 bases. This CDR3 has 17 amino acids. V lost 1 base, J lost 8 bases, and 8 bases stayed unmatched. The V gene's germline CDR1 is SEHNR and CDR2 FQNEAQ (reference sequence). CDR3 residues: CASSLVGTGQGAEKLFF. In DNA form, the CDR3 reads TGTGCCAGCAGCTTAGTGGGGACGGGACAGGGGGCCGAAAAACTGTTTTTT.

The CDR3 coding sequence is TGTGCCAGCAGCTCCCGGGGGACTGTCTACGAGCAGTACTTC. Its protein product is CASSSRGTVYEQYF. This chain links TRBV7-8 with TRBJ2-7, with D perhaps TRBD2 (6 bases). Germline assignment: CDR1 SGHVS and CDR2 FQNEAQ. The CDR3 totals 14 residues. Trimming took off 4 bases at V and 3 bases at J, with 13 bases between the two ends.

The chain employs TRBV19 and TRBJ1-5; the D gene is possibly TRBD1 (6 bases). This CDR3 region has 12 residues. Germline CDR1 LNHDA, CDR2 SQIVND (reference sequence). The V end lost 6 bases, the J end lost 5 bases, and 8 bases lay between the germline ends. The CDR3 loop reads CASSRGDQPQHF. In nucleotides, the CDR3 is TGTGCCAGTAGCAGGGGAGATCAGCCCCAGCATTTT.

The rearrangement uses TRBV7-2 and TRBJ2-1, with TRBD2 identical over 9 bases. Germline V gene data show CDR1 as SGHTA and CDR2 as FQGNSA. The CDR3 is made up of 13 amino acids. V lost 3 bases, J lost 12 bases, and 6 bases stayed unmatched. The chain's CDR3 is CASSLSIAGVQFF. The CDR3 DNA sequence: TGTGCCAGCAGCTTGTCAATAGCGGGAGTGCAGTTCTTC.